The sequence of this T cell receptor (beta chain) was determined in a study of Ad26.COV2.S vaccination and SARS-CoV-2 variants. Unmatched junction bases numbered 5, after V lost 3 bases and J lost 0 bases. CDR1 and CDR2 from the germline V gene are SGDLS and YYNGEE. The CDR3 spans 16 residues. A single count supports this clone. Libraries were prepared by immunoSEQ multiplex PCR; TCRdb keeps only in-frame clonotypes and omits some of them. The sample lists just over 350,000 clones; 92% were seen once. The V and J genes are TRBV9 and TRBJ2-1; the match to TRBD2 covers 8 bases. Sequenced material: peripheral blood, taken after recovery from COVID-19. The receptor was isolated from a human donor who had recovered from COVID-19. CDR3 amino acids: CASSAGGASSYNEQFF. CDR3 coding DNA: TGTGCCAGCAGCGCCGGGGGGGCAAGCTCCTACAATGAGCAGTTCTTC.